The 11 T cell receptor beta chains below were found in one sample sequenced in a study of shared clonotypes between healthy human individuals. The data were produced by immunoSEQ multiplex PCR, yet TCRdb's version contains in-frame clones alone and is incomplete. The data contain about 120,000 clones, under 70% of them singletons. What was sequenced was memory CD8+ T cells sorted from blood. Described subset: CD45RO+ cells pooled with CCR7-negative TemRA cells. All receptors derive from a woman between 25 and 40 years old in good health.

This clone was picked up many times. The rearrangement uses TRBV9 and TRBJ2-1; D gene ambiguous. Trimming took 0 bases from V and 10 from J, leaving 11 bases between them. The CDR3 covers 13 residues. From germline, CDR1 is SGDLS and CDR2 YYNGEE. The CDR3 region has the DNA TGTGCCAGCAGCGTAGCTTGGGGTACAGAGCAGTTCTTC. It codes for CASSVAWGTEQFF.

Regarding this clone: Other DNA sequences in the sample encode the same CDR3. The chain couples TRBV5-4 to TRBJ2-5; D not resolved. Germline V lookup: CDR1 SGHNT, CDR2 YYREEE (reference sequence). The V and J ends lost 1 base and 2 bases respectively, with 6 bases between them. This CDR3 is built from 13 residues. CDR3 bases: TGTGCCAGCAGCTTGCAAGGTCAAGAGACCCAGTACTTC. The encoded protein is CASSLQGQETQYF.

The chain employs TRBV19 and TRBJ2-7; D tentatively fits TRBD1 or TRBD2 (5 bases each). Germline assignment: CDR1 LNHDA and CDR2 SQIVND (reference sequence). The CDR3 totals 13 residues. The V end lost 7 bases, the J end lost 0 bases, and 10 bases lay between the germline ends. CDR3 region: CASIGTDSYEQYF. The CDR3 DNA is TGTGCCAGTATTGGGACCGACTCCTACGAGCAGTACTTC.

This clone was counted a single time. The chain recombines TRBV29-1 with TRBJ2-1; D unresolved. Germline V gene data show CDR1 as SQVTM and CDR2 as ANQGSEA. Trimming stripped 6 bases from V and 6 bases from J, with 15 bases between. The CDR3 length is 13 residues. In DNA, the CDR3 is TGCAGCGTCGAACGACCGATATCCAATGAGCAGTTCTTC. Protein product: CSVERPISNEQFF.

V usage is TRBV5-1 and J usage is TRBJ2-3; 7 bases match TRBD2. Germline assignment: CDR1 SGHRS and CDR2 YFSETQ. V lost 9 bases, J lost 2 bases, and 15 bases stayed unmatched. The CDR3 has 16 amino acids. The CDR3 here is CATSWEGRADTDTQYF. The CDR3 DNA follows: TGCGCCACCTCATGGGAGGGGCGGGCCGACACAGATACGCAGTATTTT.

This chain links TRBV7-8 with TRBJ1-1; the match to TRBD1 covers 9 bases. The CDR3 is 17 residues long. Trimming at V came to 3 bases and at J to 1 base, leaving 9 bases not matched to a gene. CDR1 and CDR2 (germline): SGHVS, FQNEAQ. The CDR3 spells CASSFDRTGAKNTEAFF. The CDR3 bases are TGTGCCAGCAGCTTTGACAGGACAGGGGCAAAGAACACTGAAGCTTTCTTT. Supplemented by reference TRBV7-8 and TRBJ1-1, the full variable domain reads GAGVSQSPRYKVAKRGQDVALRCDPISGHVSLFWYQQALGQGPEFLTYFQNEAQLDKSGLPSDRFFAERPEGSVSTLKIQRTQQEDSAVYLCASSFDRTGAKNTEAFFGQGTRLTVV.

The rearrangement joins TRBV5-6 to TRBJ2-7, with D tentatively TRBD2 (6 bases). Germline-derived CDR1 and CDR2 are SGHDT and YYEEEE. Trimming removed 2 bases from V and 0 bases from J, with 15 bases in between. The CDR3 runs to 16 residues. The CDR3, as DNA: TGTGCCAGCAGCTTCTCTAGCGAGGGGAGCTCCTACGAGCAGTACTTC. This translates into CASSFSSEGSSYEQYF.

J is TRBJ1-4 and V is TRBV7-9; D uncertain. Germline V gene sequence: CDR1 SEHNR, CDR2 FQNEAQ (reference sequence). The germline V and J ends were trimmed by 3 bases and 0 bases, with 8 bases remaining between them. The CDR3 runs 15 residues. The CDR3 DNA is TGTGCCAGCAGCTTCGCAGTTTCAACTAATGAAAAACTGTTTTTT. It codes for CASSFAVSTNEKLFF.

This clone came up a few times. The chain is built from TRBV2 and TRBJ1-4; the D gene is possibly TRBD1 (5 bases). V gave up 9 bases and J gave up 7 bases, with 15 bases separating them. CDR3 length equals 13 residues. Germline V gene lookup returns CDR1 SNHLY and CDR2 FYNNEI. Here the CDR3 reads CASGRGGSEKLFF. The CDR3 DNA sequence: TGTGCCAGTGGTAGGGGAGGAAGTGAAAAACTGTTTTTT.

This clone was detected once. The chain recombines TRBV7-9 with TRBJ1-1; D is perhaps TRBD1 (6 bases). Trimming took 1 base from V and 1 from J, leaving 13 bases between them. Germline V gives CDR1 SEHNR, CDR2 FQNEAQ (reference sequence). The CDR3 runs 16 residues. The CDR3 nucleotides are TGTGCCAGCAGCTTAGTAGACAGGATCGAGAACACTGAAGCTTTCTTT. Protein: CASSLVDRIENTEAFF.

V and J are TRBV9 and TRBJ1-2; 7 bases map to TRBD1. The CDR3 loop spans 17 amino acids. CDR1 is SGDLS and CDR2 is YYNGEE in the germline V gene. V dropped 0 bases and J dropped 3; count of bases not matched to a gene: 11. CDR3 residues: CASSVGGYRGEDYGYTF. CDR3 sequence (DNA): TGTGCCAGCAGCGTAGGAGGGTACAGGGGAGAAGACTATGGCTACACCTTC.